Below are 22 T cell receptor beta chains sequenced from a single sample in a study of shared clonotypes between healthy human individuals. TCRdb keeps only in-frame clones here, not all; method: immunoSEQ multiplex PCR. Here the sample spans around 2.5 million clones, 90% to 95% being singletons. What was sequenced was naive CD4+ T cells from PBMCs. As for subset: CD45RA+ positively selected. These TCRs come from a man aged 18-30 years in good health. Some clones in this sample may be carry-over from other donors' samples.

The J gene is TRBJ1-5, the V gene TRBV4-1, with 9 bases fitting TRBD1. Germline trimming cut 4 bases from V and 3 bases from J; bases unmatched to any gene: 13. Germline-derived CDR1 and CDR2 are MGHRA and YSYEKL. CDR3 length: 18 residues. The CDR3 reads CASSLNRGRGIINQPQHF. The DNA of the CDR3 is TGCGCCAGCAGCCTAAACAGGGGGCGAGGGATTATCAATCAGCCCCAGCATTTT.

This chain connects TRBV30 to TRBJ2-7, with 8 bases aligning to TRBD2. The CDR3 covers 14 residues. V was clipped by 3 bases and J by 3 bases; unmatched bases: 7. Germline CDR1 and CDR2: GTSNPN and SVGIG (reference sequence). The CDR3 sequence is CAWRSAGVVYEQYF. CDR3 coding DNA: TGTGCCTGGAGGTCAGCGGGAGTGGTCTACGAGCAGTACTTC.

A word on this clone: Other DNA variants within this sample encode the same CDR3. The CDR3 sequence: CASSLVGPGELFF. The DNA of the CDR3 is TGCGCCAGCAGCTTGGTTGGCCCCGGGGAGCTGTTTTTT. V gene TRBV5-1 combines with J gene TRBJ2-2; D is ambiguous. Trimming cost V 0 bases and J 6 bases, with 6 bases left between them. The CDR3 totals 13 residues. Per the germline V gene, CDR1 is SGHRS and CDR2 is YFSETQ.

V usage is TRBV4-3 and J usage is TRBJ1-2, with TRBD1 as a possible D gene (6 bases). CDR3 length: 17 residues. V dropped 4 bases and J dropped 7 bases, with 25 bases sitting between them. Germline values: CDR1 LGHNA, CDR2 YSLEER. CDR3 DNA sequence: TGCGCCAGCAGCCTGGGGGTAGGGGGGACTCGGTCCACTGGCTACACCTTC. It is translated as CASSLGVGGTRSTGYTF.

Concerning this clone itself: The sample carries other DNA sequences with the same CDR3. The CDR3 nucleotides are TGTGCCAGCAGCTTAGGGGGGGCCTCACCCCTCCACTTT. Translation: CASSLGGASPLHF. The J gene is TRBJ1-6, the V gene TRBV7-9; the D gene is possibly TRBD1 (6 bases). CDR3 length: 13 residues. CDR1 and CDR2 (germline): SEHNR, FQNEAQ (reference sequence). The V gene lost 1 base and the J gene lost 10 bases, with 8 bases spanning the gap. Looking up the rest from reference TRBV7-9 and TRBJ1-6 gives the full variable domain: DTGVSQNPRHKITKRGQNVTFRCDPISEHNRLYWYRQTLGQGPEFLTYFQNEAQLEKSRLLSDRFSAERPKGSFSTLEIQRTEQGDSAMYLCASSLGGASPLHFGNGTRLTVT.

This clone was seen a handful of times. This chain uses TRBV10-1 with TRBJ1-1; D call uncertain. The CDR3 runs 13 residues. Germline V gene sequence: CDR1 WNHNN, CDR2 SYGVQD (reference sequence). The V end lost 2 bases, the J end lost 5 bases, and 9 bases lay between the germline ends. The CDR3 region is CASSEDSFTEAFF. The CDR3 nucleotides are TGCGCCAGCAGTGAGGACTCGTTTACTGAAGCTTTCTTT.

This CDR3 reads CASSPRRLDYTF. The CDR3 DNA reads TGTGCCAGCTCACCCCGGCGGCTCGACTACACCTTC. The chain couples TRBV18 to TRBJ1-2, with unresolved D. The germline V and J ends were trimmed by 3 bases and 10 bases, with 12 bases remaining between them. The germline CDR1 and CDR2 sequences are KGHSH and LQKENI. This CDR3 comprises 12 residues.

The genes are TRBV19 and TRBJ2-7; D gene uncertain. Trimming pared 9 bases from V and 4 bases from J, leaving 19 bases between. Germline loops: CDR1 LNHDA, CDR2 SQIVND (reference sequence). This CDR3 region has 14 residues. The CDR3 bases are TGTGCCAGCCGAATCCGGGTCTCCTCATACGAGCAGTACTTC. It codes for CASRIRVSSYEQYF.

The sample holds one count of this clone. This chain uses TRBV21-1 with TRBJ2-7. TRBV21-1 is recorded as a pseudogene. This CDR3 has 17 amino acids. In nucleotides, the CDR3 is TGTGCCAGCAGCAAAGGAAGGGGGATGGAGGGAATCCACGAGCAGTACTTC. Translating it yields CASSKGRGMEGIHEQYF.

V gene TRBV28 combines with J gene TRBJ2-7, with D maybe TRBD2 (5 bases). The CDR3 sequence is 15 residues long. The V gene's germline CDR1 is MDHEN and CDR2 SYDVKM. With 8 bases removed from V and 0 bases from J, the gap between germline ends came to 17 bases. CDR3 protein: CASVPFRAGSYEQYF. CDR3 coding DNA: TGTGCCAGCGTCCCCTTCCGGGCGGGCTCCTACGAGCAGTACTTC.

The chain carries TRBV7-8 and TRBJ2-7; D is possibly TRBD1 (5 bases). This CDR3 has 14 amino acids. The V end was cut by 5 bases, the J end by 0 bases, with 11 bases between. CDR1 SGHVS and CDR2 FQNEAQ come from the germline V gene. CDR3 sequence: CASSPPGYSYEQYF. The CDR3 DNA follows: TGTGCCAGCAGCCCCCCAGGGTACTCCTACGAGCAGTACTTC.

The CDR3 bases are TGTGCCAGCTTAGGAGAGACCCAGTACTTC. Its protein is CASLGETQYF. This chain links TRBV2 with TRBJ2-5; no firm D call. The CDR3 has 10 residues. The germline V gene encodes CDR1 SNHLY and CDR2 FYNNEI. V dropped 8 bases and J dropped 4 bases, with 5 bases sitting between them.

This chain uses TRBV7-8 with TRBJ2-7, with 8 positions matching TRBD2. CDR3 length: 15 residues. V lost 3 bases and J lost 2; bases outside the gene matches: 6. From germline, CDR1 is SGHVS and CDR2 FQNEAQ. DNA for the CDR3: TGTGCCAGCAGCTTGGGACTAGGAACGACCTACGAGCAGTACTTC. Encoded protein: CASSLGLGTTYEQYF.

CDR3 in DNA: TGTGCCAGCAGTTACGGATCCGGGGCGGGTGAAAAACTGTTTTTT. It is translated as CASSYGSGAGEKLFF. This chain links TRBV6-6 with TRBJ1-4; maybe TRBD1 (5 bases). The V and J ends lost 2 bases and 7 bases respectively, with 14 bases between them. This CDR3 comprises 15 residues. Per the germline V gene, CDR1 is MNHNY and CDR2 is SVGAGI (reference sequence).

The J gene is TRBJ1-2, the V gene TRBV6-1, with D possibly TRBD1 on 6 matching bases. V was shortened by 11 bases and J by 5 bases, with 18 bases between the two germline ends. The germline CDR1 and CDR2 sequences are MNHNS and SASEGT. The CDR3 loop spans 13 amino acids. The DNA of the CDR3 is TGTGCCTCCCGAGGGGGGGCAGGATATGGCTACACCTTC. It codes for CASRGGAGYGYTF.

This clone was seen once. The chain combines TRBV5-4 with TRBJ2-5; the D gene is possibly TRBD1 (6 bases). The germline CDR1 and CDR2 sequences are SGHNT and YYREEE (reference sequence). The CDR3 has 13 amino acids. The V end lost 4 bases, the J end lost 2 bases, and 9 bases lay between the germline ends. The CDR3 region has the DNA TGTGCCAGCAGCATCGGACAGCAAGAGACCCAGTACTTC. It encodes CASSIGQQETQYF.

This rearrangement joins TRBV19 to TRBJ2-7, with 10 bases matching TRBD1. The germline gives CDR1 LNHDA, CDR2 SQIVND (reference sequence). The length of the CDR3 is 14 residues. With V trimmed by 7 bases and J by 5 bases, 8 bases remained unmatched. The CDR3 here is CASTGTGDSHEQYF. CDR3 DNA sequence: TGTGCCAGTACCGGGACAGGGGATTCCCACGAGCAGTACTTC.

The V and J genes are TRBV6-5 and TRBJ1-1; D is uncertain. The V end was cut by 7 bases, the J end by 7 bases, with 10 bases between. There are 11 residues in the CDR3. Per germline, CDR1 MNHEY and CDR2 SVGAGI. The CDR3 protein is CASTLHGEAFF. The CDR3 nucleotides are TGTGCCAGCACCCTACACGGTGAAGCTTTCTTT.

The CDR3 DNA sequence: TGTGCCAGCAGCCGGCGGGGAGGGCCGGTTGAGCAGTTCTTC. This codes for CASSRRGGPVEQFF. The chain combines TRBV28 with TRBJ2-1; 7 positions match TRBD2. V shed 6 bases and J 9 bases; nucleotides not matched to a gene: 11. The germline V gene has CDR1 MDHEN and CDR2 SYDVKM. The CDR3 covers 14 residues.

This chain's CDR3 is CASTPGAYYGYTF. CDR3 bases: TGTGCCAGTACCCCGGGGGCCTACTATGGCTACACCTTC. J is TRBJ1-2 and V is TRBV19; perhaps TRBD1 as D (6 bases). The V and J ends lost 7 bases and 3 bases respectively, with 12 bases between them. CDR1 is LNHDA and CDR2 is SQIVND in the germline V gene (reference sequence). The CDR3 is made up of 13 amino acids. Full variable domain (outside the CDR3, taken from reference TRBV19 and TRBJ1-2): DGGITQSPKYLFRKEGQNVTLSCEQNLNHDAMYWYRQDPGQGLRLIYYSQIVNDFQKGDIAEGYSVSREKKESFPLTVTSAQKNPTAFYLCASTPGAYYGYTFGSGTRLTVV.

This chain joins TRBV30 and TRBJ1-6, with D possibly matching TRBD1 (5 bases). V lost 2 bases and J 10 bases, leaving 18 bases between the germline ends. This CDR3 has 15 amino acids. CDR1 is GTSNPN and CDR2 is SVGIG in the germline V gene (reference sequence). CDR3 nucleotide sequence: TGTGCCTGGAGTACCGGTCTCGGGGGAGGATCACCCCTCCACTTT. Encoded protein: CAWSTGLGGGSPLHF.

The CDR3, as DNA: TGTGCCAGCAGCCAGGGAACCTCCTACTCAAGAGAGACCCAGTACTTC. Amino acids: CASSQGTSYSRETQYF. The chain uses TRBV14 and TRBJ2-5; D not certain. Germline lookup yields CDR1 SGHDN and CDR2 FVKESK. The CDR3 loop spans 16 amino acids. Trimming removed 3 bases from V and 4 bases from J, with 18 bases in between.